Shown below are 29 T cell receptor beta chains from a single sample sequenced in a study of Graves' ophthalmopathy and Graves' hyperthyroidism. As the template, RNA transcripts were used to amplify TCR beta CDR3 regions. The first round was an RT-PCR with HTBI primers, and the second round was a multiplex PCR. TCRdb reprocessed the multiplex PCR reads with MiXCR, giving one entry per CDR3 protein. The table shows about 620,000 distinct CDR3 sequences, with approximately 21% occurring only once. Sequencing was performed on peripheral blood. Receptors were obtained from a woman between 18 and 29 years old with stable Graves' hyperthyroidism. Some clones in this sample may be carry-over from other donors' samples.

This clonotype was detected many times. The chain uses TRBV7-9 and TRBJ1-6, with D uncertain. The ends were cut back, 9 bases at V and 9 bases at J, with 6 bases in the middle. This CDR3 is built from 10 residues. Looked up from germline, CDR1 is SEHNR and CDR2 is FQNEAQ (reference sequence). The CDR3 DNA reads TGTGCCAGGGAGGGTTCACCCCTCCACTTT. It is translated as CAREGSPLHF.

This clonotype was picked up many times. The V call is TRBV6-2 or TRBV6-3, the J call TRBJ2-4; 7 positions agree with TRBD1. Germline V CDR1 and CDR2: MNHEY, SVGEGT. Trimming removed 2 bases from V and 3 bases from J; junction bases left unmatched: 7. The CDR3 covers 16 residues. The CDR3 loop reads CASSYRDRAGKNIQYF. Here the CDR3 DNA reads TGTGCCAGCAGTTACCGCGACAGGGCCGGCAAAAACATTCAGTACTTC.

This clonotype was seen ten or more times. This sequence joins TRBV15 and TRBJ1-2; D uncertain. This CDR3 spans 13 amino acids. CDR1 is LNHNV and CDR2 is YYDKDF in the germline V gene (reference sequence). V shed 5 bases and J shed 5 bases, with 12 bases lying between them. The CDR3 bases are TGTGCCACCAGCGTTGAAAAGGATTATGGCTACACCTTC. It specifies CATSVEKDYGYTF.

This clonotype was recorded many times. V is TRBV12-3 or TRBV12-4 and J is TRBJ1-2; D is perhaps TRBD1 (6 bases). With 1 base removed from V and 1 base from J, the gap between germline ends came to 16 bases. The CDR3 runs to 17 residues. CDR3 bases: TGTGCCAGCAGTTTAGGGGGACAAACGATTTATAACTATGGCTACACCTTC. It translates to CASSLGGQTIYNYGYTF.

The chain is built from TRBV30 and TRBJ1-2; unclear D gene. This CDR3 is built from 13 residues. Between the trimmed V and J ends, which lost 1 base and 7 bases, there was a span of 13 bases. Looked up from germline, CDR1 is GTSNPN and CDR2 is SVGIG (reference sequence). DNA for the CDR3: TGTGCCTGGAGTGGCTTGTGGAGGTCTGGCTACACCTTC. This gives the protein CAWSGLWRSGYTF.

This chain uses TRBV2 with TRBJ2-6, with a tentative D call TRBD1 (6 bases). CDR1 is SNHLY, CDR2 FYNNEI, per germline. The CDR3 has 13 residues. The V end lost 11 bases, the J end lost 4 bases, and 12 bases lay between the germline ends. CDR3 sequence reads: CAREGEGANVLTF. CDR3 DNA sequence: TGTGCCCGCGAGGGGGAAGGGGCCAACGTCCTGACTTTC.

The chain uses TRBV19 and TRBJ1-5; D gene unclear. This CDR3 contains 15 residues. In germline, CDR1 is LNHDA, CDR2 SQIVND (reference sequence). Trimming cost V 7 bases and J 2 bases, with 15 bases left between them. CDR3 sequence: CASTWTILGNQPQHF. The CDR3 DNA sequence: TGTGCCAGTACCTGGACGATTTTGGGCAATCAGCCCCAGCATTTT.

This clonotype was seen more than once but under ten times. The chain carries TRBV10-3 and TRBJ2-2; D gene ambiguous. CDR1 is ENHRY and CDR2 is SYGVKD in the germline V gene. V shed 3 bases and J shed 1 base, with 6 bases lying between them. The CDR3 is 14 residues long. The CDR3 region has the DNA TGTGCCATCAGTGATTTAGAGAACACCGGGGAGCTGTTTTTT. Its translation: CAISDLENTGELFF.

This clonotype has just a few counts. The J gene is TRBJ2-4, the V gene TRBV18, with D hard to call. The V and J ends lost 0 bases and 8 bases respectively, with 8 bases between them. This CDR3 region has 13 residues. Germline V gives CDR1 KGHSH, CDR2 LQKENI. The CDR3 region has the DNA TGTGCCAGCTCACCACCCCCCGGGTACATTCAGTACTTC. Amino acids: CASSPPPGYIQYF. The entire variable domain, with the rest obtained from reference TRBV18 and TRBJ2-4, is as follows: NAGVMQNPRHLVRRRGQEARLRCSPMKGHSHVYWYRQLPEEGLKFMVYLQKENIIDESGMPKERFSAEFPKEGPSILRIQQVVRGDSAAYFCASSPPPGYIQYFGAGTRLSVL.

In its sample, this clonotype was seen many times. The chain employs TRBV5-1 and TRBJ2-7; D unclear. Germline lookup yields CDR1 SGHRS and CDR2 YFSETQ. Trimming pared 0 bases from V and 5 bases from J, leaving 12 bases between. The length of the CDR3 is 14 residues. CDR3 protein: CASSLELPLDEQYF. As DNA, the CDR3 is TGCGCCAGCAGCTTGGAGCTACCTCTCGACGAGCAGTACTTC.

This clonotype has at least ten counts. The chain couples TRBV28 to TRBJ1-2, with 10 bases that match TRBD1. The CDR3 loop spans 16 amino acids. CDR1 and CDR2 from the germline V gene are MDHEN and SYDVKM. The trim removed 5 bases at V and 2 bases at J, leaving 8 bases unmatched. CDR3 DNA: TGTGCCAGCAGTGAAACGACAGGGGGCAACAACTATGGCTACACCTTC. This gives the protein CASSETTGGNNYGYTF.

There are many counts of this clonotype. CDR3 bases: TGTGCCAGCACCACAACGGGCCTCCGGGGAGGCTACACCTTC. Its translation is CASTTTGLRGGYTF. The rearrangement joins TRBV28 to TRBJ1-2; D ambiguous. The CDR3 covers 14 residues. CDR1 is MDHEN and CDR2 is SYDVKM in the germline V gene. V lost 7 bases and J lost 8, with 20 bases in between.

This clonotype showed up many times. This chain links TRBV7-8 with TRBJ2-2, with 12 bases that match TRBD2. Trimming took 5 bases from V and 7 from J; bases not matched to a gene: 8. CDR1 SGHVS and CDR2 FQNEAQ come from the germline V gene. This CDR3 is 16 amino acids long. As DNA, the CDR3 is TGTGCCAGCAGCGTACGACTAGCGGGAGATAACGGGGAGCTGTTTTTT. It codes for CASSVRLAGDNGELFF. The full variable domain, with the rest looked up from reference TRBV7-8 and TRBJ2-2, is GAGVSQSPRYKVAKRGQDVALRCDPISGHVSLFWYQQALGQGPEFLTYFQNEAQLDKSGLPSDRFFAERPEGSVSTLKIQRTQQEDSAVYLCASSVRLAGDNGELFFGEGSRLTVL.

This clonotype was seen repeatedly, ten times or more. The CDR3: CASSVTVTGLSKNIQYF. The CDR3 bases are TGTGCCAGCAGTGTAACCGTGACGGGACTTAGCAAAAACATTCAGTACTTC. V and J are TRBV6-1 and TRBJ2-4, with D perhaps matching TRBD2 (6 bases). Germline CDR1 MNHNS, CDR2 SASEGT. V was clipped by 4 bases and J by 3 bases, with 19 bases between them. The CDR3 contains 17 residues.

This clonotype was detected many times. V and J are TRBV20-1 and TRBJ2-2; D remains ambiguous. Looked up from germline, CDR1 is DFQATT and CDR2 is SNEGSKA (reference sequence). Trimming took off 0 bases at V and 2 bases at J, with 13 bases between the two ends. The CDR3 runs to 16 residues. CDR3 DNA sequence: TGCAGTGCTAGAGAATTTGCGACATCTAACACCGGGGAGCTGTTTTTT. This encodes CSAREFATSNTGELFF.

This clonotype came up many times. The rearrangement uses TRBV12-3 or TRBV12-4 and TRBJ1-3; D remains unclear. Deletions cut 6 bases from V and 4 bases from J, with 13 bases between. The CDR3 covers 14 residues. The CDR3 spells CASREDPAGNTIYF. The CDR3 DNA follows: TGTGCCAGCAGGGAAGACCCCGCGGGAAACACCATATATTTT.

This clonotype was recorded many times. The rearrangement links TRBV29-1 to TRBJ2-5, with D perhaps assigned TRBD1 or TRBD2 (5 bases each). CDR3 size: 11 residues. V lost 5 bases, J lost 4 bases, and 8 bases lay in between. In germline, CDR1 is SQVTM, CDR2 ANQGSEA. CDR3 sequence (DNA): TGCAGCGTTCTGAGGGGAGAGACCCAGTACTTC. This encodes CSVLRGETQYF.

The gene calls are TRBV6-1 and TRBJ1-6, with 8 bases that match TRBD1. The CDR3 loop spans 16 amino acids. Germline V lookup: CDR1 MNHNS, CDR2 SASEGT. V lost 4 bases to trimming and J lost 0 bases; unmatched junction nucleotides: 2. CDR3 residues: CASSGQGYSYNSPLHF. DNA for the CDR3: TGTGCCAGCAGTGGACAGGGGTACTCCTATAATTCACCCCTCCACTTT.

This chain connects TRBV5-1 to TRBJ1-3; D ambiguous. CDR1 is SGHRS and CDR2 is YFSETQ in the germline V gene. This CDR3 has 14 amino acids. Trimming shortened V by 3 bases and J by 0 bases, and 7 bases separated the two germline ends. CDR3 in amino acids: CASSSDGSGNTIYF. The CDR3 bases are TGCGCCAGCAGCTCAGACGGCTCTGGAAACACCATATATTTT.

About this clonotype: A much larger clonotype is one base distant, so this may be a read error. The chain combines TRBV7-8 with TRBJ2-5; TRBD1 is a possible D gene (5 bases). The germline gives CDR1 SGHVS, CDR2 FQNEAQ. V was shortened by 5 bases and J by 2 bases, with 12 bases between the two germline ends. CDR3 length: 14 amino acids. CDR3 amino acids: CASSHRAGQETQYF. The CDR3 nucleotides are TGTGCCAGCAGCCACCGGGCAGGGCAAGAGACCCAGTACTTC.

In this sample, this clonotype turned up many times. The chain joins TRBV7-8 to TRBJ1-1; D is ambiguous. The CDR3 consists of 13 residues. The V end lost 5 bases, the J end lost 5 bases, and 12 bases lay between the germline ends. Germline CDR1 reads SGHVS; CDR2 reads FQNEAQ. This CDR3 is CASSPTRLTEAFF. In nucleotides, the CDR3 is TGTGCCAGCAGCCCAACACGGTTAACTGAAGCTTTCTTT. Supplemented by reference TRBV7-8 and TRBJ1-1, the full variable domain reads GAGVSQSPRYKVAKRGQDVALRCDPISGHVSLFWYQQALGQGPEFLTYFQNEAQLDKSGLPSDRFFAERPEGSVSTLKIQRTQQEDSAVYLCASSPTRLTEAFFGQGTRLTVV.

The rearrangement links TRBV27 to TRBJ2-7, with D possibly TRBD1 on 5 matching bases. CDR3 length equals 14 residues. Germline assignment: CDR1 MNHEY and CDR2 SMNVEV (reference sequence). Between the trimmed V and J ends, which lost 6 bases and 0 bases, there was a span of 12 bases. Written as DNA, the CDR3 is TGTGCCAGCAGAGGTACAGGCCTCTCCTACGAGCAGTACTTC. This codes for CASRGTGLSYEQYF.

This clonotype occurred many times. V gene TRBV20-1 combines with J gene TRBJ2-7; D gene uncertain. Between the trimmed V and J ends, which lost 6 bases and 7 bases, there was a span of 4 bases. Germline V lookup: CDR1 DFQATT, CDR2 SNEGSKA (reference sequence). This CDR3 has 8 residues. The CDR3: CSAQEQYF. For the CDR3, the DNA is TGCAGTGCCCAAGAGCAGTACTTC.

This clonotype was counted at least ten times. This chain links TRBV12-3 or TRBV12-4 with TRBJ1-3; TRBD1 might be the D (5 bases). This CDR3 has 11 amino acids. Trimming took 11 bases from V and 6 from J, leaving 11 bases between them. The CDR3 here is CASYRPNTIYF. In nucleotides, the CDR3 is TGTGCCTCGTACAGGCCAAACACCATATATTTT.

This clonotype showed up many times. This CDR3 is CSARFARNYGYTF. The CDR3 nucleotides are TGCAGTGCTAGATTTGCGAGAAACTATGGCTACACCTTC. The V gene is TRBV20-1, the J gene TRBJ1-2; D is unresolved. The CDR3 length is 13 residues. The V gene's germline CDR1 is DFQATT and CDR2 SNEGSKA (reference sequence). Deletions cut 2 bases from V and 2 bases from J, with 9 bases between.

This clonotype was counted ten times or more. The chain combines TRBV20-1 with TRBJ2-4; D is perhaps TRBD2 (6 bases). The CDR3 is 15 residues long. Germline V gene lookup returns CDR1 DFQATT and CDR2 SNEGSKA (reference sequence). V was trimmed by 3 bases and J by 0 bases, leaving 12 bases between them. The CDR3 loop is CSASGGMLAKNIQYF. The CDR3 coding sequence is TGCAGTGCTAGTGGAGGGATGCTAGCCAAAAACATTCAGTACTTC.

This clonotype was recorded many times. This chain links TRBV10-3 with TRBJ2-7; 7 bases agree with TRBD1. The CDR3 is 12 amino acids. With 5 bases clipped from V and 3 bases from J, the junction kept 1 base outside the gene matches. The germline V gene encodes CDR1 ENHRY and CDR2 SYGVKD. CDR3 nucleotides: TGTGCCATCAGTAGGACAGGCTACGAGCAGTACTTC. Amino acid sequence: CAISRTGYEQYF.

CDR3: CSARGGGAQTQYF. CDR3 in DNA: TGCAGTGCTAGGGGCGGGGGGGCCCAGACCCAGTACTTC. The chain uses TRBV20-1 and TRBJ2-5, with 9 bases fitting TRBD2. Germline V CDR1 and CDR2: DFQATT, SNEGSKA (reference sequence). The junction had 5 bases not matched to a gene; V was cut back by 3 bases and J by 6 bases. CDR3 length equals 13 residues.

The chain employs TRBV2 and TRBJ1-2; D unclear. The germline V gene encodes CDR1 SNHLY and CDR2 FYNNEI. This CDR3 has 17 residues. Trimming took off 8 bases at V and 3 bases at J, with 25 bases between the two ends. The chain's CDR3 is CASLPPLEEKRDYGYTF. The CDR3 nucleotides are TGTGCCAGCCTACCGCCCCTCGAAGAAAAGCGGGACTATGGCTACACCTTC. Complete variable domain (other parts from reference TRBV2 and TRBJ1-2): EPEVTQTPSHQVTQMGQEVILRCVPISNHLYFYWYRQILGQKVEFLVSFYNNEISEKSEIFDDQFSVERPDGSNFTLKIRSTKLEDSAMYFCASLPPLEEKRDYGYTFGSGTRLTVV.